These 8 T cell receptor beta chains originate from one sample sequenced in a study of blood T cell repertoires in COVID-19. Assay used: immunoSEQ multiplex PCR; TCRdb lists only in-frame clones, some missing. The sample consists of roughly 290,000 clones, around 87% of them appearing once. Source material: peripheral blood. The receptors come from a woman under 40 who had recovered from COVID-19.

In nucleotides, the CDR3 is TGTGCCAGCAGCCCAGGGGACGGGACAGGGTCTGGAGAGACCCAGTACTTC. As protein: CASSPGDGTGSGETQYF. The genes are TRBV7-3 and TRBJ2-5; 9 bases are shared with TRBD1. The trim removed 5 bases at V and 4 bases at J, leaving 14 bases unmatched. This CDR3 has 17 amino acids. From germline, CDR1 is SGHTA and CDR2 FQGTGA.

The chain employs TRBV15 and TRBJ1-6; no reliable D call. The CDR3 spans 14 residues. Trimming left V 5 bases short and J 6 bases short, with 11 bases between. Germline V gene sequence: CDR1 LNHNV, CDR2 YYDKDF (reference sequence). CDR3 region: CATSLGEVNSPLHF. CDR3 in DNA: TGTGCCACCAGCTTGGGCGAAGTTAATTCACCCCTCCACTTT.

This clone was seen a few times. The chain has TRBV25-1 and TRBJ2-7, with D possibly being TRBD1 (6 bases). The CDR3 is 16 residues long. Germline V CDR1 and CDR2: MGHDK, SYGVNS. V gave up 5 bases and J gave up 3 bases, with 20 bases separating them. In nucleotides, the CDR3 is TGTGCCAGCAGTACCCCCCCAGGGGTAGGGGACTACGAGCAGTACTTC. Amino acids: CASSTPPGVGDYEQYF.

The chain couples TRBV5-1 to TRBJ2-2; TRBD1 might be the D (6 bases). This CDR3 has 14 residues. The V end lost 4 bases, the J end lost 6 bases, and 13 bases lay between the germline ends. In germline, CDR1 is SGHRS, CDR2 YFSETQ. CDR3 DNA: TGCGCCAGCAGCCCTACAGGGAATGCCGGGGAGCTGTTTTTT. Its translation: CASSPTGNAGELFF.

The chain employs TRBV29-1 and TRBJ1-2, with 9 bases matching TRBD1. Trimming removed 4 bases from V and 6 bases from J; junction bases left unmatched: 6. Germline V gene sequence: CDR1 SQVTM, CDR2 ANQGSEA. This CDR3 has 13 residues. CDR3 loop: CSVGIGTGHGYTF. CDR3 DNA sequence: TGCAGCGTTGGAATCGGGACAGGGCATGGCTACACCTTC.

This sequence joins TRBV2 and TRBJ2-7; the match to TRBD2 covers 8 bases. Germline assignment: CDR1 SNHLY and CDR2 FYNNEI. J was trimmed by 5 bases and V by 4 bases; bases with no gene match: 10. The CDR3 consists of 15 residues. The CDR3 spells CASSVEAGDRHEQYF. In nucleotides, the CDR3 is TGTGCCAGCAGTGTGGAAGCGGGAGACCGCCACGAGCAGTACTTC. Drawing the rest from reference TRBV2 and TRBJ2-7, the complete variable domain is EPEVTQTPSHQVTQMGQEVILRCVPISNHLYFYWYRQILGQKVEFLVSFYNNEISEKSEIFDDQFSVERPDGSNFTLKIRSTKLEDSAMYFCASSVEAGDRHEQYFGPGTRLTVT.

The rearrangement links TRBV28 to TRBJ1-2; D is perhaps TRBD1 (6 bases). This CDR3 comprises 17 residues. CDR1 MDHEN and CDR2 SYDVKM come from the germline V gene. With 4 bases removed from V and 0 bases from J, the gap between germline ends came to 18 bases. CDR3 coding DNA: TGTGCCAGCAGTTCCGCTTCGGGGGGCGAAGCTAACTATGGCTACACCTTC. Protein product: CASSSASGGEANYGYTF.

This clone appeared a few times. The rearrangement uses TRBV30 and TRBJ2-1; possible D gene TRBD2, 5 bases. The CDR3 covers 14 residues. Germline CDR1 reads GTSNPN; CDR2 reads SVGIG (reference sequence). The V and J ends lost 3 bases and 4 bases respectively, with 13 bases between them. The CDR3 reads CAWRAGGEYNEQFF. CDR3 nucleotide sequence: TGTGCCTGGAGGGCAGGAGGAGAATACAATGAGCAGTTCTTC. Full variable domain (outside the CDR3, taken from reference TRBV30 and TRBJ2-1): SQTIHQWPATLVQPVGSPLSLECTVEGTSNPNLYWYRQAAGRGLQLLFYSVGIGQISSEVPQNLSASRPQDRQFILSSKKLLLSDSGFYLCAWRAGGEYNEQFFGPGTRLTVL.